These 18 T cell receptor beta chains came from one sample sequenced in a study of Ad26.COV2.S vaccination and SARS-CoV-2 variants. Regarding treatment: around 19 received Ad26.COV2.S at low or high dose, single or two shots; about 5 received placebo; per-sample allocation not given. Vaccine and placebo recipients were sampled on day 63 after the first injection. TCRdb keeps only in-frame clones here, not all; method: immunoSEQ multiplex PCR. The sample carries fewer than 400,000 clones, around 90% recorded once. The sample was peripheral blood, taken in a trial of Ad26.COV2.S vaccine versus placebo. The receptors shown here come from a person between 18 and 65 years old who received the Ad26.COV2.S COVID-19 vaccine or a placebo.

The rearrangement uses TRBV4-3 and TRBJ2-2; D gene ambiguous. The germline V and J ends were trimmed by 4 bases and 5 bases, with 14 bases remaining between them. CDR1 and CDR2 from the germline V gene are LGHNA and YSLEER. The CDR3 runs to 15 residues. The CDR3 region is CASSPFTQTTGELFF. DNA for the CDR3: TGCGCCAGCAGCCCCTTTACTCAAACAACCGGGGAGCTGTTTTTT.

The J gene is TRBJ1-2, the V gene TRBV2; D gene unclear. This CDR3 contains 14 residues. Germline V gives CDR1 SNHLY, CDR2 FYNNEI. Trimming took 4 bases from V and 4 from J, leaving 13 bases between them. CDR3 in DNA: TGTGCCAGCAGTGTGTTTAAGGATCCCTATGGCTACACCTTC. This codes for CASSVFKDPYGYTF.

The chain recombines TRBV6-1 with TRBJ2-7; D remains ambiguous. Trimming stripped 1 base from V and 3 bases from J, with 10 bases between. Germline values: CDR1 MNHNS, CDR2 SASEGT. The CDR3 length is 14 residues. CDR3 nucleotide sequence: TGTGCCAGCAGTGAAGGTGTCACGGGCTACGAGCAGTACGTC. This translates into CASSEGVTGYEQYV.

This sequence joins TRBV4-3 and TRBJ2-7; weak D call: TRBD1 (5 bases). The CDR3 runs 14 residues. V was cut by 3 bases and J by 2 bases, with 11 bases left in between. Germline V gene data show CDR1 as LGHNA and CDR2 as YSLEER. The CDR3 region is CASSQSRVTYEQYF. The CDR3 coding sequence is TGCGCCAGCAGCCAGTCCAGGGTTACCTACGAGCAGTACTTC.

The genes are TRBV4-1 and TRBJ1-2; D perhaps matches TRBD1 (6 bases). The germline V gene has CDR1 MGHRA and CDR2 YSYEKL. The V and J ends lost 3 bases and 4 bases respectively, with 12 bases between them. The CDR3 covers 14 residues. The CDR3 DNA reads TGCGCCAGCAGCCAGATACAGGGAGGCTATGGCTACACCTTC. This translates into CASSQIQGGYGYTF.

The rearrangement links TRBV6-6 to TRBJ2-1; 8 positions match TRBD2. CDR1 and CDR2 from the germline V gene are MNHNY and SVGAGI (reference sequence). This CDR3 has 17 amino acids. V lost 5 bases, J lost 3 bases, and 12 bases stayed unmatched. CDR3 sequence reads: CASSLLAEPRYYNEQFF. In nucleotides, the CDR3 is TGTGCCAGCAGTCTACTAGCGGAACCCCGATACTACAATGAGCAGTTCTTC.

CDR3 coding DNA: TGTGCCATCGCGGGACGCAACTATGGCTACACCTTC. Amino acid sequence: CAIAGRNYGYTF. The V gene is TRBV6-5, the J gene TRBJ1-2, with D tentatively TRBD1 (5 bases). Looked up from germline, CDR1 is MNHEY and CDR2 is SVGAGI. V lost 10 bases and J lost 2, with 11 bases in between. This CDR3 has 12 residues.

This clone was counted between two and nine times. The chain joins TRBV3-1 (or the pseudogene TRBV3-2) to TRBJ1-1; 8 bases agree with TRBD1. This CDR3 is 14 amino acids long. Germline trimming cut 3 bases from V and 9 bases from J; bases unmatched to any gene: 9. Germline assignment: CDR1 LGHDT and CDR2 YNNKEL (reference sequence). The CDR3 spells CASSQAGGAGKAFF. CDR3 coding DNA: TGTGCCAGCAGCCAGGCAGGGGGCGCGGGAAAAGCTTTCTTT.

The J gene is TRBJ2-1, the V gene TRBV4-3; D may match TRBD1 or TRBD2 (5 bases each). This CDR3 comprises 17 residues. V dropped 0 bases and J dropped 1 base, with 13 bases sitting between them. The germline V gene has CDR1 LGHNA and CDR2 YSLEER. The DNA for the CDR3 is TGCGCCAGCAGCCAAGACTGGGGGTCGGTGTCCTACAATGAGCAGTTCTTC. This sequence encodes CASSQDWGSVSYNEQFF.

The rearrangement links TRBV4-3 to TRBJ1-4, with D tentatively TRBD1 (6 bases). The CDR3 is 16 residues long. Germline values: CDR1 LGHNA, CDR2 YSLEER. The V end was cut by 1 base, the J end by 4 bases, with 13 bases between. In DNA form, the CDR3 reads TGCGCCAGCAGCCAAGTCGGGGGCGGACTTAATGAAAAACTGTTTTTT. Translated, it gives CASSQVGGGLNEKLFF.

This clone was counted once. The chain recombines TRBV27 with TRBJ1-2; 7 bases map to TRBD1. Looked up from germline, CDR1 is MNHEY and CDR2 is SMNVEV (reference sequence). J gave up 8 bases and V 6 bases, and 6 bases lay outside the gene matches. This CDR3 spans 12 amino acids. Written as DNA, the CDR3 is TGTGCCAGCAGGAATACAGGGGAGGGCTACACCTTC. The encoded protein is CASRNTGEGYTF.

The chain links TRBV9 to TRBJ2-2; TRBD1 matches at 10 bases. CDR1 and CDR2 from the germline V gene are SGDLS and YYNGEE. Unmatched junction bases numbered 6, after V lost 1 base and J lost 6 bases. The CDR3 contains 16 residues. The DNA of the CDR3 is TGTGCCAGCAGCGTAAGACAGGGGGCGAAACCCGGGGAGCTGTTTTTT. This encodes CASSVRQGAKPGELFF. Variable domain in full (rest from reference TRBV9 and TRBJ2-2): DSGVTQTPKHLITATGQRVTLRCSPRSGDLSVYWYQQSLDQGLQFLIQYYNGEERAKGNILERFSAQQFPDLHSELNLSSLELGDSALYFCASSVRQGAKPGELFFGEGSRLTVL.

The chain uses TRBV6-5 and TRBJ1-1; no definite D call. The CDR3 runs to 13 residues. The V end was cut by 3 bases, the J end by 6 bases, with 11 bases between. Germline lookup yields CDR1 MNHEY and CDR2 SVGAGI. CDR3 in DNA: TGTGCCAGCAGTTATGACGTTAGGGCTGAAGCTTTCTTT. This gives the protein CASSYDVRAEAFF.

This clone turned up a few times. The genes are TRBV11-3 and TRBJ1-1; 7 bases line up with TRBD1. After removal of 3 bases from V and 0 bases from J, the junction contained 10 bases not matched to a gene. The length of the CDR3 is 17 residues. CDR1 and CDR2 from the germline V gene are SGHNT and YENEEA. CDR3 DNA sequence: TGTGCCAGCAGCTTGTTACCGGGACAGATTTTGAACACTGAAGCTTTCTTT. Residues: CASSLLPGQILNTEAFF.

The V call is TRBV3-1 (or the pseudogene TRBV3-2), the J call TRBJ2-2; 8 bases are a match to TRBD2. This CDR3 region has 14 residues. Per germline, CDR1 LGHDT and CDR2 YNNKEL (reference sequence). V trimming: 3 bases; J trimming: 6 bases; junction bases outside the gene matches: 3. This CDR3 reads CASSHGGAAGELFF. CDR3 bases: TGTGCCAGCAGCCACGGGGGGGCCGCCGGGGAGCTGTTTTTT.

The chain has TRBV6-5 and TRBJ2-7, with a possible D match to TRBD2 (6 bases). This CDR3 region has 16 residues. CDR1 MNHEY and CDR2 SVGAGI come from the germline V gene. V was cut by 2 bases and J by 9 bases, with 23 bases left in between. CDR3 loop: CASSYEGLGGSSGQYV. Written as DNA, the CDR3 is TGTGCCAGCAGTTACGAGGGACTTGGGGGGTCCTCAGGGCAGTACGTC.

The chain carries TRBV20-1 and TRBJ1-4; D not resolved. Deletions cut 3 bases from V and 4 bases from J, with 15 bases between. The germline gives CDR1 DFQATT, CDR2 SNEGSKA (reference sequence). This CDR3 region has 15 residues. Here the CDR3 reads CSASQTSGFNEKLFF. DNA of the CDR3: TGCAGTGCTAGTCAGACGTCGGGGTTTAATGAAAAACTGTTTTTT.

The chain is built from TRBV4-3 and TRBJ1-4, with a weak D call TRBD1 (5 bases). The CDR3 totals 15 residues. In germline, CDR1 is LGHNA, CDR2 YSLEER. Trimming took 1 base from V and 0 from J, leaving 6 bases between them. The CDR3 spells CASSQGQSTNEKLFF. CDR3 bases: TGCGCCAGCAGCCAAGGACAGTCAACTAATGAAAAACTGTTTTTT.